These 6 T cell receptor beta chains share one sample of origin, sequenced in a study of shared clonotypes between healthy human individuals. Clones were read by immunoSEQ multiplex PCR, and TCRdb kept only the in-frame ones, dropping some. The sample has millions of clones; roughly 95% are singletons. The specimen was naive CD4+ T cells sorted from blood. This sample's subset: CD45RA+ positively selected. These receptors all come from a man younger than 35 in good health.

The J gene is TRBJ1-4, the V gene TRBV6-6; 10 nucleotides align to TRBD1. CDR3 size: 14 residues. The germline CDR1 and CDR2 sequences are MNHNY and SVGAGI (reference sequence). The trim removed 6 bases at V and 7 bases at J, leaving 5 bases unmatched. The CDR3 sequence: CASRQDRGREKLFF. CDR3 nucleotides: TGTGCCAGCAGACAAGACAGGGGGCGTGAAAAACTGTTTTTT.

J is TRBJ1-2 and V is TRBV6-1, with TRBD1 matching 9 bases. The CDR3 is made up of 15 amino acids. Looked up from germline, CDR1 is MNHNS and CDR2 is SASEGT. The trim removed 4 bases at V and 5 bases at J, leaving 8 bases unmatched. CDR3 in DNA: TGTGCCAGCAGTGTGGGGACAGGGAACCTATATGGCTACACCTTC. Its translation is CASSVGTGNLYGYTF.

The rearrangement joins TRBV2 to TRBJ1-5; D might be TRBD1 (5 bases). Trimming stripped 6 bases from V and 1 base from J, with 13 bases between. The germline CDR1 and CDR2 sequences are SNHLY and FYNNEI. The CDR3 is 15 amino acids. The CDR3 bases are TGTGCCAGCAGGGTAAACAGGAACAGCAATCAGCCCCAGCATTTT. Protein sequence: CASRVNRNSNQPQHF.

The chain is built from TRBV9 and TRBJ2-1, with TRBD2 matching over 13 bases. With V trimmed by 3 bases and J by 8 bases, 8 bases remained unmatched. Looked up from germline, CDR1 is SGDLS and CDR2 is YYNGEE. CDR3 length equals 16 residues. The CDR3 region has the DNA TGTGCCAGCAGCGCCACCGGGACTAGCGGGGTGTATGAGCAGTTCTTC. It translates to CASSATGTSGVYEQFF.

The rearrangement links TRBV10-2 to TRBJ1-2; D uncertain. The germline CDR1 and CDR2 sequences are WSHSY and SAAADI. The CDR3 length is 13 residues. V lost 3 bases and J lost 7, with 12 bases in between. The CDR3 protein is CASSDLRSSGYTF. The CDR3 DNA reads as TGCGCCAGCAGTGATCTGCGATCATCTGGCTACACCTTC.

This sequence joins TRBV2 and TRBJ2-5; maybe TRBD1 (5 bases). The J call may be wrong; the DNA end is better matched by TRBJ2-7. Germline lookup yields CDR1 SNHLY and CDR2 FYNNEI. CDR3 length equals 13 residues. In DNA, the CDR3 is TGTGCCAGCAGTGAAGTCAGGGTGAGCGAGCAGTACTTC. Translated, it gives CASSEVRVSEQYF.